Below are 12 T cell receptor beta chains sequenced from a single sample in a study of blood T cell repertoires in COVID-19 (TCRdb year 2020). Libraries were constructed by the immunoSEQ multiplex PCR assay. TCRdb took this table from immuneACCESS and kept in-frame rearrangements with V and J called. Such tables lack part of the clones; where checked against another copy, unresolved V genes explain under half of the gap, and the rest is unexplained. The sample profile shows fewer than 250,000 clones; roughly 82% of them were found once. The top ten clones comprise roughly 4.7% of the sample. Material for sequencing was peripheral blood. The receptors were gathered from an older woman with acute or convalescent COVID-19.

This chain joins TRBV29-1 and TRBJ1-5, with TRBD1 matching over 11 bases. Looked up from germline, CDR1 is SQVTM and CDR2 is ANQGSEA. Germline trimming cut 4 bases from V and 5 bases from J; bases unmatched to any gene: 1. The CDR3 contains 13 residues. CDR3: CSVGTGGDQPQHF. The CDR3 region has the DNA TGCAGCGTTGGGACAGGGGGCGATCAGCCCCAGCATTTT.

Concerning this clone itself: Other DNA sequences from this sample encode an identical CDR3 as well. The V call is TRBV7-2, the J call TRBJ1-5, with TRBD1 matching 8 bases. The junction had 4 bases not matched to a gene; V was cut back by 5 bases and J by 4 bases. Germline V gives CDR1 SGHTA, CDR2 FQGNSA. CDR3 length: 14 amino acids. DNA for the CDR3: TGTGCCAGCAGCACAACAGGGGGGAATCAGCCCCAGCATTTT. Protein: CASSTTGGNQPQHF.

The chain has TRBV10-3 and TRBJ1-1, with TRBD1 matching 11 bases. V was pared by 10 bases and J by 5 bases, with 9 bases of the junction left unmatched. There are 14 residues in the CDR3. Germline CDR1 is ENHRY and CDR2 is SYGVKD. The DNA of the CDR3 is TGTGCCACCCAATTCGGGACAGGGGGAACTGAAGCTTTCTTT. This codes for CATQFGTGGTEAFF.

This clone was observed a handful of times. The chain's CDR3 is CASTGVASYGYTF. CDR3 nucleotides: TGTGCCAGTACAGGGGTAGCGAGCTATGGCTACACCTTC. The chain has TRBV19 and TRBJ1-2, with TRBD1 as a possible D gene (6 bases). Germline CDR1 reads LNHDA; CDR2 reads SQIVND (reference sequence). This CDR3 has 13 residues. V lost 7 bases to trimming and J lost 4 bases, with 13 bases between them. The variable domain in full, with the rest retrieved from reference TRBV19 and TRBJ1-2, is DGGITQSPKYLFRKEGQNVTLSCEQNLNHDAMYWYRQDPGQGLRLIYYSQIVNDFQKGDIAEGYSVSREKKESFPLTVTSAQKNPTAFYLCASTGVASYGYTFGSGTRLTVV.

The chain is built from TRBV6-5 and TRBJ2-2, with D possibly being TRBD1 (6 bases). The CDR3 loop spans 13 amino acids. Germline CDR1 and CDR2: MNHEY and SVGAGI. V was shortened by 6 bases and J by 4 bases, with 9 bases between the two germline ends. The CDR3 reads CASRQGSTGELFF. As DNA, the CDR3 is TGTGCCAGCAGGCAGGGGAGCACCGGGGAGCTGTTTTTT.

This clone came up once. DNA of the CDR3: TGTGCCAGCAGCTCCACGACAGTCTCAGGCTACACCTTC. This translates into CASSSTTVSGYTF. The V and J genes are TRBV7-2 and TRBJ1-2; D is perhaps TRBD1 (5 bases). CDR3 size: 13 residues. V lost 4 bases to trimming and J lost 8 bases, with 14 bases between them. Looked up from germline, CDR1 is SGHTA and CDR2 is FQGNSA.

The chain joins TRBV10-3 to TRBJ1-2; the match to TRBD1 covers 8 bases. Germline CDR1 ENHRY, CDR2 SYGVKD. Unmatched junction bases numbered 6, after V lost 4 bases and J lost 8 bases. The CDR3 has 13 amino acids. In DNA, the CDR3 is TGTGCCATCAGTGTCAACAGGGGGAAAGGCTACACCTTC. The encoded protein is CAISVNRGKGYTF.

In DNA form, the CDR3 reads TGTGCCAGCAGTTTTCGGGGGGTCTATGGCTACACCTTC. Translating gives CASSFRGVYGYTF. The V gene is TRBV28, the J gene TRBJ1-2, with D perhaps TRBD1 (5 bases). The germline gives CDR1 MDHEN, CDR2 SYDVKM. V was trimmed by 3 bases and J by 4 bases, leaving 9 bases between them. CDR3 length: 13 residues.

This chain connects TRBV30 to TRBJ1-2, with D possibly matching TRBD1 (5 bases). Germline V lookup: CDR1 GTSNPN, CDR2 SVGIG (reference sequence). The V end lost 1 base, the J end lost 1 base, and 13 bases lay between the germline ends. The CDR3 consists of 15 residues. For the CDR3, the DNA is TGTGCCTGGAGTGAGGCAGGGTCGTATAACTATGGCTACACCTTC. Translated, it gives CAWSEAGSYNYGYTF.

This chain joins TRBV6-5 and TRBJ1-6; D not certain. This CDR3 spans 14 amino acids. The ends were cut back, 2 bases at V and 7 bases at J, with 9 bases in the middle. Germline assignment: CDR1 MNHEY and CDR2 SVGAGI. CDR3 nucleotide sequence: TGTGCCAGCAGTTACGAGGGCCGAAATTCACCCCTCCACTTT. It is translated as CASSYEGRNSPLHF.

The genes are TRBV5-1 and TRBJ2-2; D gene unclear. Germline-derived CDR1 and CDR2 are SGHRS and YFSETQ. CDR3 size: 13 residues. V lost 4 bases to trimming and J lost 0 bases, with 4 bases between them. This CDR3 reads CASSPANTGELFF. The CDR3, as DNA: TGCGCCAGCAGCCCCGCGAACACCGGGGAGCTGTTTTTT.

The chain joins TRBV15 to TRBJ2-2; 10 bases are shared with TRBD1. Germline-derived CDR1 and CDR2 are LNHNV and YYDKDF (reference sequence). With V trimmed by 5 bases and J by 7 bases, 10 bases remained unmatched. The CDR3 sequence is 16 residues long. In DNA, the CDR3 is TGTGCCACCAGCTCAACGCCGGGACAGGGGATCGGGGAGCTGTTTTTT. Translated: CATSSTPGQGIGELFF.